This T cell receptor (beta chain) emerged from a study of blood T cell repertoires in COVID-19. Whole-study context: In each case, the material was cDNA or gDNA derived from T cells, B-cell-depleted T cells, or PBMCs.

Original processing methods: From reference gene primer amplification, estimates of nucleated cell counts were derived. Only in-frame clones appear in the TCRdb table, and some are missing; sequencing was by immunoSEQ multiplex PCR. V and J calls and clone size come straight from that table; D and trimming were deduced from the DNA. The table records about 330,000 clones, 70% to 90% of them present only once. Per the germline V gene, CDR1 is MNHEY and CDR2 is SMNVEV (reference sequence). CDR3 length: 19 residues. V was clipped by 4 bases and J by 4 bases; unmatched bases: 16. The TCR sequence derives from a woman between 45 and 65 years old with active or convalescent COVID-19. The rearrangement joins TRBV27 to TRBJ2-3, with 11 bases that match TRBD2. Input material: peripheral blood. CDR3 bases: TGTGCCAGCAGTTCCCCCTTGGGTACTAGCGGGAGCATCGCAGATACGCAGTATTTT. Its translation: CASSSPLGTSGSIADTQYF.